This T cell receptor beta chain was recovered during a study of human T cells and chemical hapten exposure. Study at large: Patients having alopecia areata, totalis or universalis were mostly female.

Whole-study findings and limits: Expanded TCRs made up significantly more big CDR3 similarity clusters than controls did.

The V and J ends lost 1 base and 2 bases, in that order; junction bases with no gene match: 7. This CDR3 comprises 17 residues. The germline V gene encodes CDR1 SGHDN and CDR2 FVKESK. What the library attached to individual cDNA molecules were unique molecular identifiers. How the authors handled the data: A per-sample median of about 100,000 TCRs was observed, with counts ranging from roughly 23,224 to 750,000. Each CDR3 protein is one row after TCRdb ran MiXCR on the RACE reads. These V and J calls rely on TCRdb rather than the paper's analysis. The repertoire has about 350,000 distinct CDR3 sequences, about 5% of them found once; the top ten carry over 6.5%. Time point denoted: pre-sensitization, week 0. Treatment of the sample: therapeutic diphenylcyclopropenone sensitization with weekly scalp DPC. This clonotype was observed many times. Its matching antigen is unknown.

The chain has TRBV14 and TRBJ2-2; TRBD1 agrees at 7 bases. The receptor was isolated from a woman younger than 35 with alopecia areata. Some clones in this sample may be carry-over from other donors' samples. The sequences come from whole blood, collected in connection with sensitization to the hapten diphenylcyclopropenone (DPC). Here the CDR3 DNA reads TGTGCCAGCAGCCAAGTGTTTGGGACAGCTAACACCGGGGAGCTGTTTTTT. It translates to CASSQVFGTANTGELFF.